This passage covers 15 T cell receptor beta chains from one sample sequenced in a study of T cells in Graves' hyperthyroidism and ophthalmopathy. Amplified TCR beta CDR3 regions derived from RNA transcripts. TCR CDR3 underwent first-round RT-PCR with the HTBI primer set. From the multiplex PCR reads, TCRdb called clonotypes with MiXCR, one entry per CDR3 protein. Counted here are a few hundred thousand distinct CDR3 sequences, approximately 13% occurring once; the ten biggest clones make up approximately 5.8%. The specimen sequenced was blood. The receptors shown here come from a young woman with Graves' hyperthyroidism.

This clonotype was detected many times. The rearrangement links TRBV6-9 to TRBJ2-1; 8 nucleotides line up with TRBD1. This CDR3 region has 16 residues. V was clipped by 1 base and J by 1 base; unmatched bases: 3. Germline CDR1 reads MNHGY; CDR2 reads SVAAGI. The CDR3, as DNA: TGTGCCAGCAGTTATTTCGGGACAGGTTCCTACAATGAGCAGTTCTTC. Translation: CASSYFGTGSYNEQFF.

There are many counts of this clonotype. V usage is TRBV6-2 or TRBV6-3 and J usage is TRBJ2-7; D perhaps matches TRBD1 (6 bases). With 1 base removed from V and 2 bases from J, the gap between germline ends came to 9 bases. Germline V lookup: CDR1 MNHEY, CDR2 SVGEGT. The CDR3 contains 14 residues. CDR3 coding DNA: TGTGCCAGCAGTTACTTGGGACAAGCCTACGAGCAGTACTTC. It is translated as CASSYLGQAYEQYF.

This rearrangement joins TRBV4-3 to TRBJ1-5; no reliable D call. The germline CDR1 and CDR2 sequences are LGHNA and YSLEER. There are 15 residues in the CDR3. V was pared by 1 base and J by 0 bases, with 7 bases between. The DNA of the CDR3 is TGCGCCAGCAGCCAAGGCCGGGATAGCAATCAGCCCCAGCATTTT. Its translation: CASSQGRDSNQPQHF.

The chain recombines TRBV7-2 with TRBJ1-1, with D perhaps matching TRBD1 (5 bases). Germline CDR1 SGHTA, CDR2 FQGNSA. This CDR3 has 16 residues. The V end lost 2 bases, the J end lost 4 bases, and 17 bases lay between the germline ends. CDR3 residues: CASSLTRGGRGTEAFF. The CDR3 DNA reads as TGTGCCAGCAGCTTAACCCGGGGGGGTCGGGGCACTGAAGCTTTCTTT.

This clonotype was observed many times. The chain links TRBV5-1 to TRBJ2-5; the D gene is possibly TRBD1 (5 bases). The germline gives CDR1 SGHRS, CDR2 YFSETQ. Between the trimmed V and J ends, which lost 3 bases and 5 bases, there was a span of 14 bases. This CDR3 is 14 amino acids long. In DNA form, the CDR3 reads TGCGCCAGCAGCTGGCAGGGAATTGAGGAGACCCAGTACTTC. Its translation is CASSWQGIEETQYF.

There are many counts of this clonotype. The V gene is TRBV5-1, the J gene TRBJ1-1; 11 positions match TRBD1. The CDR3 contains 15 residues. V lost 4 bases to trimming and J lost 3 bases; unmatched junction nucleotides: 5. Germline values: CDR1 SGHRS, CDR2 YFSETQ. This CDR3 reads CASSLGQGAYTEAFF. The CDR3 DNA reads as TGCGCCAGCAGCCTTGGACAGGGGGCTTACACTGAAGCTTTCTTT.

This chain connects TRBV29-1 to TRBJ2-3; possibly TRBD2 for D (6 bases). This CDR3 region has 12 residues. Trimming left V 5 bases short and J 3 bases short, with 9 bases between. Germline V gene lookup returns CDR1 SQVTM and CDR2 ANQGSEA. CDR3 loop: CSVTEGTDTQYF. In nucleotides, the CDR3 is TGCAGCGTTACGGAGGGAACAGATACGCAGTATTTT.

This clonotype has only a few counts. The CDR3 sequence: CSAVRTSGYTDTQYF. The CDR3 DNA is TGCAGTGCCGTGCGGACTAGCGGTTACACAGATACGCAGTATTTT. The V and J genes are TRBV20-1 and TRBJ2-3; 10 nucleotides line up with TRBD2. V lost 6 bases and J lost 2; bases outside the gene matches: 8. The CDR3 contains 15 residues. Germline CDR1 is DFQATT and CDR2 is SNEGSKA (reference sequence).

This clonotype appeared a few times. The chain has TRBV19 and TRBJ2-7, with D perhaps TRBD1 (5 bases). V was cut by 9 bases and J by 3 bases, with 15 bases left in between. Germline CDR1 and CDR2: LNHDA and SQIVND (reference sequence). The length of the CDR3 is 13 residues. CDR3 DNA sequence: TGTGCCAGCGGAACAGGAGAAAACTACGAGCAGTACTTC. Residues: CASGTGENYEQYF.

This clonotype was observed at least ten times. The CDR3: CAISQTGSTDTQYF. CDR3 coding DNA: TGTGCCATCAGTCAGACAGGGAGCACAGATACGCAGTATTTT. The chain couples TRBV10-3 to TRBJ2-3, with 7 bases fitting TRBD1. The ends lost 5 bases at V and 0 bases at J; junction bases unmatched: 2. Germline values: CDR1 ENHRY, CDR2 SYGVKD. The CDR3 has 14 amino acids.

This clonotype was observed a few times. The J gene is TRBJ2-7, the V gene TRBV27, with a possible D match to TRBD2 (5 bases). CDR3 length: 14 amino acids. Deletions cut 3 bases from V and 0 bases from J, with 9 bases between. Per germline, CDR1 MNHEY and CDR2 SMNVEV (reference sequence). In nucleotides, the CDR3 is TGTGCCAGCAGTTTCGGCGGGTTCTCCTACGAGCAGTACTTC. This translates into CASSFGGFSYEQYF.

This clonotype has a count of ten or more. The CDR3 region is CASSEEVAGSYEQYF. CDR3 coding DNA: TGTGCCAGCAGTGAAGAGGTAGCGGGGTCCTACGAGCAGTACTTC. The chain recombines TRBV6-1 with TRBJ2-7; 8 bases match TRBD2. The germline V gene has CDR1 MNHNS and CDR2 SASEGT. The CDR3 covers 15 residues. The V segment lost 1 base and the J segment 1 base; nucleotides outside the gene matches: 3.

This clonotype was observed many times. The CDR3 reads CASSREQGMNTEAFF. CDR3 nucleotide sequence: TGTGCCAGCAGCCGAGAACAGGGAATGAACACTGAAGCTTTCTTT. The chain is built from TRBV13 and TRBJ1-1, with D tentatively TRBD1 (6 bases). The length of the CDR3 is 15 residues. V shed 5 bases and J shed 0 bases, with 13 bases lying between them. Germline-derived CDR1 and CDR2 are PRHDT and FYEKMQ (reference sequence).

This clonotype was counted between two and nine times. The rearrangement uses TRBV7-2 and TRBJ2-2, with D maybe TRBD1 (6 bases). Germline V gene data show CDR1 as SGHTA and CDR2 as FQGNSA. The ends were cut back, 3 bases at V and 6 bases at J, with 11 bases in the middle. The CDR3 has 14 residues. Here the CDR3 DNA reads TGTGCCAGCAGCTTCGTACAGGGATCCGGGGAGCTGTTTTTT. Its protein product is CASSFVQGSGELFF.

In this sample, this clonotype turned up a few times. The chain uses TRBV5-6 and TRBJ2-4; TRBD1 agrees at 10 bases. This CDR3 is 15 amino acids long. Germline CDR1 and CDR2: SGHDT and YYEEEE. V trimming: 4 bases; J trimming: 3 bases; junction bases outside the gene matches: 4. The CDR3 here is CASSGQGVDKNIQYF. The CDR3 DNA sequence: TGTGCCAGCAGCGGACAGGGGGTTGACAAAAACATTCAGTACTTC. Full variable domain (outside the CDR3, taken from reference TRBV5-6 and TRBJ2-4): DAGVTQSPTHLIKTRGQQVTLRCSPKSGHDTVSWYQQALGQGPQFIFQYYEEEERQRGNFPDRFSGHQFPNYSSELNVNALLLGDSALYLCASSGQGVDKNIQYFGAGTRLSVL.